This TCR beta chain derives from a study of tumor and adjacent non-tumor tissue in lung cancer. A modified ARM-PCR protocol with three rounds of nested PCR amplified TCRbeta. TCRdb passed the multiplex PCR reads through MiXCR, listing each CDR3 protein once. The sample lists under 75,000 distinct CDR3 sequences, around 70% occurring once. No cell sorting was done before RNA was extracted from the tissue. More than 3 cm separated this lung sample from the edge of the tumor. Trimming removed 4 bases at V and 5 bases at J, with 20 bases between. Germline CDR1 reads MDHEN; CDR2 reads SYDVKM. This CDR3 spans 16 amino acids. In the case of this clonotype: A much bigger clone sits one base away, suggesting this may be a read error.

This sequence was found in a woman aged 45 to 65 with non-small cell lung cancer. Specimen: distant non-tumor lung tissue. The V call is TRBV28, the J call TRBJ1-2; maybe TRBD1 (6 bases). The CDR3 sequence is CASSSSGIGGSYGYTF. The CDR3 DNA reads TGTGCCAGCAGTTCGTCCGGGATAGGGGGTTCTTATGGCTACACCTTC.